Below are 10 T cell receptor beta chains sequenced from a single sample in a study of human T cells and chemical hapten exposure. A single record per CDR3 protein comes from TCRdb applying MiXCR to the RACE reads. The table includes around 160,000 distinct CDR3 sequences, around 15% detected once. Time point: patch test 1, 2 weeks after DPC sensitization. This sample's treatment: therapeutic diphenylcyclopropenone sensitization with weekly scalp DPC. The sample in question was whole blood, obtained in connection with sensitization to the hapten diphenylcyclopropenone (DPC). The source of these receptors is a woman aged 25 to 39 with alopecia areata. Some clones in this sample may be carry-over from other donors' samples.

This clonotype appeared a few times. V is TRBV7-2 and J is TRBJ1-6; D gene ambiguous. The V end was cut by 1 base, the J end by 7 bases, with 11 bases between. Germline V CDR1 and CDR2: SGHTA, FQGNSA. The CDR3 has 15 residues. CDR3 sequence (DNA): TGTGCCAGCAGCTTAGGGAAGGCAACGAATTCACCCCTCCACTTT. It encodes CASSLGKATNSPLHF.

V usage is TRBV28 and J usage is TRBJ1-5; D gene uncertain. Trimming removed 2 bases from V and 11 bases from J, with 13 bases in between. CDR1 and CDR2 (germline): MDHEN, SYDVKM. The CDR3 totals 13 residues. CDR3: CASSLDLQRAQHF. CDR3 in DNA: TGTGCCAGCAGTTTAGACCTACAGCGGGCCCAGCATTTT.

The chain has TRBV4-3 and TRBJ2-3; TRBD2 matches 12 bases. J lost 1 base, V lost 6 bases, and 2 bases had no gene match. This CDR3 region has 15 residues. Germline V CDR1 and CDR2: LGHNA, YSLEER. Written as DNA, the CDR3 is TGCGCCAGCAGTTGGACTAGCGGGGGCACAGATACGCAGTATTTT. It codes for CASSWTSGGTDTQYF.

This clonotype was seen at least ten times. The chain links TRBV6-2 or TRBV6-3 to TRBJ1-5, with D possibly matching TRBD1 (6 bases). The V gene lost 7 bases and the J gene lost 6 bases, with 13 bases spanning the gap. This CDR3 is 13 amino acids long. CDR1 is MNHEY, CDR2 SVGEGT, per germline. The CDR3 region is CASIGGGGQPQHF. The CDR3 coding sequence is TGTGCCAGCATTGGAGGGGGGGGTCAGCCCCAGCATTTT.

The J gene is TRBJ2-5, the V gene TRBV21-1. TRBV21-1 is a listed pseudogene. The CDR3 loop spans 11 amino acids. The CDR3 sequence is CASRPGETQYF. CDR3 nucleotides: TGTGCCAGCAGGCCTGGGGAGACCCAGTACTTC.

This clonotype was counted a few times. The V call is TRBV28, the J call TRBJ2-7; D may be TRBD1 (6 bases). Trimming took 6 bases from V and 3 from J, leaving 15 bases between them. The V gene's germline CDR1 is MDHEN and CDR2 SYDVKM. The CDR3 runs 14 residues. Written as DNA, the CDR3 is TGTGCCAGCAGCACATCACAGGGTAGCTACGAGCAGTACTTC. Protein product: CASSTSQGSYEQYF.

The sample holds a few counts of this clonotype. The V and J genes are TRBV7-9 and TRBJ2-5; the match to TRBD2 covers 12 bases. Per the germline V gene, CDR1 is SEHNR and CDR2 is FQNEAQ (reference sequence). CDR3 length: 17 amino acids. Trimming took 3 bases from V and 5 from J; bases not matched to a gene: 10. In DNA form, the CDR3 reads TGTGCCAGCAGCTTCTCACCTAAGGGGACTAGCGGGGAGACCCAGTACTTC. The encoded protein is CASSFSPKGTSGETQYF.

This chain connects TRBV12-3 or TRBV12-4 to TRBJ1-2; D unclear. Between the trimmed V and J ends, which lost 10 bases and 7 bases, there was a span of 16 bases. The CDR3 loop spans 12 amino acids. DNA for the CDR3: TGTGCCAACGCCCCACGGGGTACTGGCTACACCTTC. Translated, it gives CANAPRGTGYTF.

The CDR3 loop reads CASSLLSGGSNEQYF. CDR3 DNA sequence: TGTGCCAGCAGTTTATTAAGCGGGGGTAGTAACGAGCAGTACTTC. The chain is built from TRBV27 and TRBJ2-7, with 8 nucleotides matching TRBD2. The CDR3 runs 15 residues. V lost 1 base, J lost 5 bases, and 7 bases stayed unmatched. Germline V CDR1 and CDR2: MNHEY, SMNVEV (reference sequence).

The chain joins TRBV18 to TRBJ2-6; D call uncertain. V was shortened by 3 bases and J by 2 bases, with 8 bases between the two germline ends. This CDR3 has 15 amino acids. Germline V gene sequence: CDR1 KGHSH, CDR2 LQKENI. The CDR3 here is CASSPKRAGANVLTF. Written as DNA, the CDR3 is TGTGCCAGCTCACCTAAGCGAGCTGGGGCCAACGTCCTGACTTTC. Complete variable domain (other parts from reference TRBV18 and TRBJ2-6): NAGVMQNPRHLVRRRGQEARLRCSPMKGHSHVYWYRQLPEEGLKFMVYLQKENIIDESGMPKERFSAEFPKEGPSILRIQQVVRGDSAAYFCASSPKRAGANVLTFGAGSRLTVL.